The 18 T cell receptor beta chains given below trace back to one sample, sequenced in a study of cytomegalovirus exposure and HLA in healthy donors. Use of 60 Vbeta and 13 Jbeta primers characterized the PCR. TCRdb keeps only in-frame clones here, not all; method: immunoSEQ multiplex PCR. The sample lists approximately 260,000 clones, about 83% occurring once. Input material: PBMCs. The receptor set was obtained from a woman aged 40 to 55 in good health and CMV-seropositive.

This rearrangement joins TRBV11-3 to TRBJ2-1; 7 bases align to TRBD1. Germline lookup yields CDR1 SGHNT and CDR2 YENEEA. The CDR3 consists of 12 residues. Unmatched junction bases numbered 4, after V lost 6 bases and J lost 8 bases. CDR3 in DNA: TGTGCCAGCAGTACTACAGGGGATGAGCAGTTCTTC. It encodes CASSTTGDEQFF.

The CDR3 DNA is TGTGCTAGTGGTGCCGGGGTAGTAGGGTCGGCCGGGGAGCTGTTTTTT. It codes for CASGAGVVGSAGELFF. This sequence joins TRBV12-5 and TRBJ2-2, with D possibly being TRBD2 (5 bases). Deletions cut 5 bases from V and 6 bases from J, with 19 bases between. This CDR3 has 16 amino acids. Per the germline V gene, CDR1 is LGHNT and CDR2 is FRNRAP.

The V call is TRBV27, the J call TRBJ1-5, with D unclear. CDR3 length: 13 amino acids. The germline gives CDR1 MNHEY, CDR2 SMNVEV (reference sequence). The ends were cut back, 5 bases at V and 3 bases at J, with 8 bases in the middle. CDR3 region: CASSRQVNQPQHF. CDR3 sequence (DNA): TGTGCCAGCAGTCGGCAGGTCAATCAGCCCCAGCATTTT.

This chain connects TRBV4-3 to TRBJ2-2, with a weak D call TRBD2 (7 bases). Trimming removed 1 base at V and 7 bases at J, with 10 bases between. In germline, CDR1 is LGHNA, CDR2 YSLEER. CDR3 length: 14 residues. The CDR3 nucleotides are TGCGCCAGCAGCCAAGGGGGGGGCCGCGGGGAGCTGTTTTTT. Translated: CASSQGGGRGELFF.

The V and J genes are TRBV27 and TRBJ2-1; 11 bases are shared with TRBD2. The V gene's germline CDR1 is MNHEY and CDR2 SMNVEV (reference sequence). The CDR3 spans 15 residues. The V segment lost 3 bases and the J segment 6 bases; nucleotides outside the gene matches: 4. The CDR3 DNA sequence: TGTGCCAGCAGTTTCCTAGCGGGAGGCCCCAATGAGCAGTTCTTC. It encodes CASSFLAGGPNEQFF.

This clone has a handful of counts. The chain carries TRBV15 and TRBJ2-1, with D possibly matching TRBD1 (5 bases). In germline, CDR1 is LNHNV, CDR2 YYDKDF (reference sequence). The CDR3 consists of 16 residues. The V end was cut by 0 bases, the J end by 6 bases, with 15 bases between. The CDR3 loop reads CATSRDRGPLVNEQFF. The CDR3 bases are TGTGCCACCAGCAGAGATAGGGGCCCTCTAGTCAATGAGCAGTTCTTC. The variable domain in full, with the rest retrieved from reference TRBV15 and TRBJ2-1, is DAMVIQNPRYQVTQFGKPVTLSCSQTLNHNVMYWYQQKSSQAPKLLFHYYDKDFNNEADTPDNFQSRRPNTSFCFLDIRSPGLGDTAMYLCATSRDRGPLVNEQFFGPGTRLTVL.

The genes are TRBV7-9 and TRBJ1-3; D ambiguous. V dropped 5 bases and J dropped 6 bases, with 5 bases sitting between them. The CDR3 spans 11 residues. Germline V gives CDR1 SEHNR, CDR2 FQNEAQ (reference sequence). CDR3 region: CASSPLNTIYF. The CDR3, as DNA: TGTGCCAGCAGCCCCTTAAACACCATATATTTT.

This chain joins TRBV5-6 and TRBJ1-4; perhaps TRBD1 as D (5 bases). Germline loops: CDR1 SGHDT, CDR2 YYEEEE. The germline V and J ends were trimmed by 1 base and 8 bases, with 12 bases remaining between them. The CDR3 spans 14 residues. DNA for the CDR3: TGTGCCAGCAGCTTGAAAGGGGTCGGCGAAAAACTGTTTTTT. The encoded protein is CASSLKGVGEKLFF.

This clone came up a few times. CDR3 residues: CAWSAETGTSGRKAYNEQFF. CDR3 nucleotide sequence: TGTGCCTGGAGTGCAGAAACCGGGACTAGCGGGAGAAAAGCCTACAATGAGCAGTTCTTC. The V and J genes are TRBV30 and TRBJ2-1; TRBD2 aligns across 14 bases. This CDR3 region has 20 residues. The J segment lost 2 bases and the V segment lost 1 base, leaving 13 bases of the junction unmatched. Germline-derived CDR1 and CDR2 are GTSNPN and SVGIG (reference sequence).

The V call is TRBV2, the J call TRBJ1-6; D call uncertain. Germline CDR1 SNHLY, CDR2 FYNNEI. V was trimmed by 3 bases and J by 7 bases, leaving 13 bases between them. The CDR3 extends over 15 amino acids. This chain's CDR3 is CASSDSGPGNSPLHF. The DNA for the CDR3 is TGTGCCAGCAGTGACTCTGGGCCGGGGAATTCACCCCTCCACTTT.

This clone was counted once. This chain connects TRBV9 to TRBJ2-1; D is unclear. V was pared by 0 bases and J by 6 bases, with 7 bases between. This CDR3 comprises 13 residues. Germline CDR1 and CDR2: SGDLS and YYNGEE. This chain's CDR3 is CASSVGLPNEQFF. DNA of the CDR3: TGTGCCAGCAGCGTAGGGCTCCCCAATGAGCAGTTCTTC.

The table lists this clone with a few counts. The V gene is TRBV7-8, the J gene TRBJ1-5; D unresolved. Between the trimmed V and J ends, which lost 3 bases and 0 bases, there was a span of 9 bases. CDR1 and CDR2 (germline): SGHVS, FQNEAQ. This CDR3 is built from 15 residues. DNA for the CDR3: TGTGCCAGCAGCTTCGCGGACTATAGCAATCAGCCCCAGCATTTT. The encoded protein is CASSFADYSNQPQHF.

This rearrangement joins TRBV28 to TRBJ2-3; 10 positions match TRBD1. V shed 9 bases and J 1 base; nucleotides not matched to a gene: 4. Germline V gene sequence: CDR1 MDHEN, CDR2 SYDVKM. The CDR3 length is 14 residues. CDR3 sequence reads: CASQGTGGTDTQYF. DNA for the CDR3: TGTGCCAGTCAAGGGACAGGGGGCACAGATACGCAGTATTTT.

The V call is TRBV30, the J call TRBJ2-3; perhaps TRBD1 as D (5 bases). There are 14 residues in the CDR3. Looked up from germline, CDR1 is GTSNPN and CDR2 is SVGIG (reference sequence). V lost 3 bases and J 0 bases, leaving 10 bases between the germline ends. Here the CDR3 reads CAWSRPGSTDTQYF. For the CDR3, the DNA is TGTGCCTGGAGCCGGCCAGGGAGCACAGATACGCAGTATTTT. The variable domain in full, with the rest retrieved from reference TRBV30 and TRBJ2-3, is SQTIHQWPATLVQPVGSPLSLECTVEGTSNPNLYWYRQAAGRGLQLLFYSVGIGQISSEVPQNLSASRPQDRQFILSSKKLLLSDSGFYLCAWSRPGSTDTQYFGPGTRLTVL.

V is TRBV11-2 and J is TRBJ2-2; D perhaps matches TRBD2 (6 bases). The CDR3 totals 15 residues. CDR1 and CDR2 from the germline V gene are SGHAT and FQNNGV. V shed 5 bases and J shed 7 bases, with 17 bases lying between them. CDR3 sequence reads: CASSTRLVGSGELFF. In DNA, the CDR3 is TGTGCCAGCAGCACCCGACTAGTGGGAAGCGGGGAGCTGTTTTTT. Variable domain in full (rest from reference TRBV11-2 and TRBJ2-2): EAGVAQSPRYKIIEKRQSVAFWCNPISGHATLYWYQQILGQGPKLLIQFQNNGVVDDSQLPKDRFSAERLKGVDSTLKIQPAKLEDSAVYLCASSTRLVGSGELFFGEGSRLTVL.

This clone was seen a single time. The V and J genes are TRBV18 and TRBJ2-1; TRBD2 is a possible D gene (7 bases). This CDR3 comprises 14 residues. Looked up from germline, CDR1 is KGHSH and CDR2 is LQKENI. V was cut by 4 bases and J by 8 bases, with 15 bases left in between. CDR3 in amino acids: CASSLREGVDEQFF. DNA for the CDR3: TGTGCCAGCTCACTTAGGGAGGGGGTAGATGAGCAGTTCTTC.

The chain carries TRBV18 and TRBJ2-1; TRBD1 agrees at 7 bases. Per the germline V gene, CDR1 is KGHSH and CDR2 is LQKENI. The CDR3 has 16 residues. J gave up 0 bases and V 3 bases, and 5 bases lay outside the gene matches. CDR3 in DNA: TGTGCCAGCTCACCCAAGGGGACAGTCTCCTACAATGAGCAGTTCTTC. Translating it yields CASSPKGTVSYNEQFF.

The CDR3 loop is CASSLGERYQPQHF. The CDR3, as DNA: TGTGCCAGCAGTTTAGGGGAGAGATATCAGCCCCAGCATTTT. The gene calls are TRBV28 and TRBJ1-5; D is unresolved. Germline CDR1 MDHEN, CDR2 SYDVKM. Deletions cut 2 bases from V and 5 bases from J, with 10 bases between. The CDR3 has 14 amino acids.